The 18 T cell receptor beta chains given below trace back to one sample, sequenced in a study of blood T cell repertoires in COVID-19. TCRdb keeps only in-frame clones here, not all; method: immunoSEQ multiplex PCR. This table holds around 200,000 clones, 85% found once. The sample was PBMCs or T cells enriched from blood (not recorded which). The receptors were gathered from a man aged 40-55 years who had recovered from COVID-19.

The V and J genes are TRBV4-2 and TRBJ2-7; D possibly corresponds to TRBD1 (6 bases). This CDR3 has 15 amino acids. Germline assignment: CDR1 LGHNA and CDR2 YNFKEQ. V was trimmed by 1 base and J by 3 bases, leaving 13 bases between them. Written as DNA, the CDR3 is TGTGCCAGCAGCCAAGCCCACAGGGTAGTCTACGAGCAGTACTTC. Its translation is CASSQAHRVVYEQYF.

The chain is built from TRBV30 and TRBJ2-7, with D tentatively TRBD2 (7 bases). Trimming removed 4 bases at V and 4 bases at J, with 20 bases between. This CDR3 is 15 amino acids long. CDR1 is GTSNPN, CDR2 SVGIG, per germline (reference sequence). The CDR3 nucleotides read TGTGCCTGGAAGGGTCGGGGGGCCTGGACGTACGAGCAGTACTTC. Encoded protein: CAWKGRGAWTYEQYF.

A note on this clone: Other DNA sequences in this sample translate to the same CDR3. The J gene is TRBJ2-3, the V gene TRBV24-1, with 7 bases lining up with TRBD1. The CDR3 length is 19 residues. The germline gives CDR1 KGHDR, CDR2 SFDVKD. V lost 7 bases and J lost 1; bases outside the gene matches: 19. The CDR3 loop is CATSAAPGQRSGGTDTQYF. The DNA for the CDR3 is TGTGCCACCAGCGCCGCACCGGGACAGAGATCCGGTGGCACAGATACGCAGTATTTT.

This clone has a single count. CDR3 in amino acids: CATSVRGGGNQPQHF. CDR3 nucleotides: TGTGCCACCAGTGTTAGGGGAGGCGGCAATCAGCCCCAGCATTTT. This chain joins TRBV24-1 and TRBJ1-5; tentative D call: TRBD1 (5 bases). Trimming took off 5 bases at V and 2 bases at J, with 12 bases between the two ends. CDR1 and CDR2 (germline): KGHDR, SFDVKD. CDR3 length: 15 residues.

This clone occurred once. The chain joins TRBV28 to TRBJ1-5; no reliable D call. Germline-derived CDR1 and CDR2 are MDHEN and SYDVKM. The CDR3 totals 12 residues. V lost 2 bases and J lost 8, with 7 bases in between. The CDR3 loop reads CASSLAGEPQHF. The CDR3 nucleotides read TGTGCCAGCAGTTTAGCTGGAGAGCCCCAGCATTTT.

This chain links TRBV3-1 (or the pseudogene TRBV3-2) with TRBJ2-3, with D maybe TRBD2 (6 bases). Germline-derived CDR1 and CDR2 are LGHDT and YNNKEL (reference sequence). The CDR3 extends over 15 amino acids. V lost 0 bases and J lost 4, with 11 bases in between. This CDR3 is CASSQELRGSDTQYF. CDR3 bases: TGTGCCAGCAGCCAAGAACTCCGGGGGTCAGATACGCAGTATTTT.

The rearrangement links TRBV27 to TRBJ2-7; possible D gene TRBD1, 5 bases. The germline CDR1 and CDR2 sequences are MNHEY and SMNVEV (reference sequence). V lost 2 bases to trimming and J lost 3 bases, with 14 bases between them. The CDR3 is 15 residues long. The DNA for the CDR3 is TGTGCCAGCAGTTTAAGACAGTCCCGAAACTACGAGCAGTACTTC. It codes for CASSLRQSRNYEQYF.

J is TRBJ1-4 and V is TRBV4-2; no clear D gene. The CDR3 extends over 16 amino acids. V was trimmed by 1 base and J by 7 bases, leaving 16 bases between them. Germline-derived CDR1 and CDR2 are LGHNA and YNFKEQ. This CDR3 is CASSQAVSGLGEKLFF. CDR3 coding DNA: TGTGCCAGCAGCCAAGCCGTATCGGGTTTGGGTGAAAAACTGTTTTTT.

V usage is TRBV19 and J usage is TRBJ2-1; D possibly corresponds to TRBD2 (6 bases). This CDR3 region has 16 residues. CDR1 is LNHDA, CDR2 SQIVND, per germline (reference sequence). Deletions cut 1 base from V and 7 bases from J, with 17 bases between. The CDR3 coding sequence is TGTGCCAGTAGTATAGGTAGCGGCCCGGTAGGGAATGAGCAGTTCTTC. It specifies CASSIGSGPVGNEQFF.

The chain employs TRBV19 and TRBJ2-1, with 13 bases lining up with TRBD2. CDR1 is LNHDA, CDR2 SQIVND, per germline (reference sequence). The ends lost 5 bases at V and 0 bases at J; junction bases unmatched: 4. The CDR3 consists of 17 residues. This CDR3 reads CASSSWTSGGSYNEQFF. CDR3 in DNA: TGTGCCAGTAGTTCATGGACTAGCGGGGGCTCCTACAATGAGCAGTTCTTC.

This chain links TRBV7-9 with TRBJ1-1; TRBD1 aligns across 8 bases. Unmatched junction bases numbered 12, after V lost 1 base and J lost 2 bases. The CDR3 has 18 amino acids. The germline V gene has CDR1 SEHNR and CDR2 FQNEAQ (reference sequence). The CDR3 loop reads CASSLGRSTGGPNTEAFF. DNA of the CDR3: TGTGCCAGCAGCTTAGGTAGAAGTACAGGGGGACCAAACACTGAAGCTTTCTTT.

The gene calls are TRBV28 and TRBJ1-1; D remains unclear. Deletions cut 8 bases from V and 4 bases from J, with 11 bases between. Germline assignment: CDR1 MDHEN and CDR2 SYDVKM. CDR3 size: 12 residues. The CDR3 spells CASGSGSTEAFF. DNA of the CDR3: TGTGCCAGCGGGAGCGGCAGCACTGAAGCTTTCTTT.

The DNA for the CDR3 is TGTGCCAGCAGTTACTCGATTAGTCCGGTCAATGAGCAGTTCTTC. This codes for CASSYSISPVNEQFF. The chain has TRBV6-6 and TRBJ2-1, with D unclear. This CDR3 spans 15 amino acids. Trimming took off 0 bases at V and 6 bases at J, with 12 bases between the two ends. Germline lookup yields CDR1 MNHNY and CDR2 SVGAGI (reference sequence).

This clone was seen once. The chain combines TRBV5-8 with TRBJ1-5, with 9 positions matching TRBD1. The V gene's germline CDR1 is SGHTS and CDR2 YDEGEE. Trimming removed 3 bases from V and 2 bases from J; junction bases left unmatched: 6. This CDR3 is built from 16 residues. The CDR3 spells CASSSGQGIGNQPQHF. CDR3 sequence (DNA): TGTGCCAGCAGCTCGGGACAGGGAATAGGCAATCAGCCCCAGCATTTT.

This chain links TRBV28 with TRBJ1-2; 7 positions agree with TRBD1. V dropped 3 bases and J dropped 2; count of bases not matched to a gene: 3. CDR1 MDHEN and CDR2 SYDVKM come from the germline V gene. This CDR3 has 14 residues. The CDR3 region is CASSLTGRNYGYTF. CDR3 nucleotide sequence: TGTGCCAGCAGTTTGACAGGGAGAAACTATGGCTACACCTTC.

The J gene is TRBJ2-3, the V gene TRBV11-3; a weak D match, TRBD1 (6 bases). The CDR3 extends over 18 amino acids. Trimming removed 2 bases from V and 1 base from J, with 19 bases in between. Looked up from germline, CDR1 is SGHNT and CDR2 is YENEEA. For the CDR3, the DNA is TGTGCCAGCAGCTTATTAGGTCGAAGGGGGATTGGCACAGATACGCAGTATTTT. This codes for CASSLLGRRGIGTDTQYF.

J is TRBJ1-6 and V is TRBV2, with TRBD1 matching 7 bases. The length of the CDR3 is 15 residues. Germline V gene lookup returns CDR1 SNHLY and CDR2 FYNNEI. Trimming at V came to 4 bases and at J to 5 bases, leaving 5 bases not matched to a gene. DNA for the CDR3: TGTGCCAGCAGTGTTAGGACAGGAGATAATTCACCCCTCCACTTT. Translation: CASSVRTGDNSPLHF.

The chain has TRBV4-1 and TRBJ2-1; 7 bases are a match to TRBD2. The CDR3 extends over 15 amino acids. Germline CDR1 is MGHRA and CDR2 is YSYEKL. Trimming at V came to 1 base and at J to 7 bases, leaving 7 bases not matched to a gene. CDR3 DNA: TGCGCCAGCAGCCAAGGGCGGGAGATGGTGAATGAGCAGTTCTTC. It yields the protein CASSQGREMVNEQFF.